Shown below are 4 T cell receptor beta chains from a single sample sequenced in a study of T cell repertoires in cytomegalovirus infection (dated by TCRdb to the late 2010s). Reads for this sample came from an Illumina HiSeq 1500. TCRdb reworked the public reads: Q25 trimming with fastp, MiXCR clone assembly, productive beta chains retained. Each record represents a unique CDR3 protein, reported with the most common genes and DNA among its rows. A total of 160,000 or so distinct CDR3 sequences appear in this sample, over 15% of them only once. Over 15% of the sample comes from the top ten. The sequenced material came from CD8+ T cells from PBMCs. The receptors derive from a human donor in good health (CMV status not recorded). Some clones in this sample may be carry-over from other donors' samples.

This chain joins TRBV20-1 and TRBJ2-7, with 9 bases that match TRBD1. The junction had 7 bases not matched to a gene; V was cut back by 2 bases and J by 2 bases. This CDR3 is built from 15 residues. The germline CDR1 and CDR2 sequences are DFQATT and SNEGSKA (reference sequence). CDR3 loop: CSARTGTGLPYEQYF. DNA of the CDR3: TGCAGTGCTAGAACCGGGACAGGGCTTCCCTACGAGCAGTACTTC.

There are a few counts of this clonotype. The chain couples TRBV12-3 or TRBV12-4 to TRBJ2-7, with D perhaps matching TRBD1 or TRBD2 (5 bases each). This CDR3 region has 15 residues. The germline V and J ends were trimmed by 1 base and 0 bases, with 10 bases remaining between them. CDR3 in amino acids: CASSLGQGVSYEQYF. CDR3 sequence (DNA): TGTGCCAGCAGTTTAGGGCAGGGAGTCTCCTACGAGCAGTACTTC.

The CDR3 nucleotides read TGTGCCAGCAGCTTAATTGGACAGAACACTGAAGCTTTCTTT. This codes for CASSLIGQNTEAFF. The chain recombines TRBV7-2 with TRBJ1-1; a possible D gene is TRBD1 (5 bases). The CDR3 totals 14 residues. Germline V gene sequence: CDR1 SGHTA, CDR2 FQGNSA. Trimming shortened V by 2 bases and J by 1 base, and 8 bases separated the two germline ends.

This clonotype was seen repeatedly, ten times or more. This chain connects TRBV7-2 to TRBJ2-1; 9 bases are a match to TRBD1. Germline V gene data show CDR1 as SGHTA and CDR2 as FQGNSA. Trimming at V came to 4 bases and at J to 6 bases, leaving 7 bases not matched to a gene. The CDR3 is 15 amino acids. The CDR3 DNA reads as TGTGCCAGCAGCTGGGGACAGGGTGTGGGCAATGAGCAGTTCTTC. Translation: CASSWGQGVGNEQFF.